These T cell receptor beta chains were read from a single sample in a study of blood T cell repertoires in COVID-19. Here immunoSEQ multiplex PCR was the method, and the copy in TCRdb shows in-frame clones only, minus some. The table lists some 270,000 clones, roughly 80% of them singletons. Sequenced input: PBMCs or T cells enriched from blood (not recorded which). The receptor set was obtained from a man in his fifties who had recovered from COVID-19. Each CDR3 is given with its conserved first and last residue. Each record gives: clone size, J gene, V gene, D gene, CDR3 protein, CDR3 DNA. A D gene is named only where the DNA matches it firmly. Clone sizes are given selectively: once, few, many, or a class where the clone is expanded.

.,TRBJ1-2,TRBV9,TRBD1,CASTRQGGDYGYTF,TGTGCCAGCACCCGACAGGGTGGCGACTATGGCTACACCTTC
.,TRBJ2-1,TRBV4-2,.,CASSQDRTNYNEQFF,TGTGCCAGCAGCCAAGACAGGACAAACTACAATGAGCAGTTCTTC
.,TRBJ2-1,TRBV9,TRBD2,CASSVGQTSGRGNEQFF,TGTGCCAGCAGCGTAGGGCAGACTAGCGGGAGAGGTAATGAGCAGTTCTTC
.,TRBJ2-1,TRBV11-3,.,CASSHSTSLEQFF,TGTGCCAGCAGCCACTCAACTTCCTTGGAGCAGTTCTTC
.,TRBJ1-4,TRBV3-1/TRBV3-2,.,CASSPRSGGNEKLFF,TGTGCCAGCAGTCCAAGATCCGGGGGGAATGAAAAACTGTTTTTT
.,TRBJ2-1,TRBV3-1/TRBV3-2,.,CASSQELGSGRNEQFF,TGTGCCAGCAGCCAAGAGCTTGGCTCGGGTAGGAATGAGCAGTTCTTC
.,TRBJ1-4,TRBV12-5,.,CASGSLDRREKLFF,TGTGCTAGTGGTTCTCTTGACAGGCGTGAAAAACTGTTTTTT
once,TRBJ1-4,TRBV24-1,.,CATSERTGGSEKLFF,TGTGCCACCAGTGAACGCACAGGAGGGAGCGAGAAACTGTTTTTT
once,TRBJ1-6,TRBV7-9,TRBD1,CASSSGQGGSPLHF,TGTGCCAGCAGCTCGGGACAGGGTGGTTCACCCCTCCACTTT
.,TRBJ2-7,TRBV5-4,TRBD2,CASSLSGRLPEQYF,TGTGCCAGCAGCTTGAGCGGGAGGCTTCCCGAGCAGTACTTC
few,TRBJ1-2,TRBV6-5,.,CASTARSNYGYTF,TGTGCCAGCACCGCGAGGAGTAACTATGGCTACACCTTC
.,TRBJ2-1,TRBV5-1,.,CASSSGAGSYNEQFF,TGCGCCAGCAGCTCTGGGGCAGGGTCATACAATGAGCAGTTCTTC
many,TRBJ2-1,TRBV7-3,TRBD2,CASSLDGTSGRLGEQFF,TGTGCCAGCAGCTTAGACGGAACTAGCGGGAGGCTGGGTGAGCAGTTCTTC
.,TRBJ1-2,TRBV30,TRBD1,CAWTLSPGQALGYTF,TGTGCCTGGACCCTAAGTCCGGGACAGGCACTTGGCTACACCTTC
.,TRBJ2-1,TRBV4-2,TRBD1,CASSNRDRGDNEQFF,TGTGCCAGCAGCAACCGGGACAGGGGGGACAATGAGCAGTTCTTC